A selection of T cell receptor beta chains follows, all from one sample in a study of OX40 agonist ivuxolimab in advanced cancers. Using immunoSEQ multiplex PCR, the repertoire was profiled, and TCRdb retains in-frame clones only, with some absent. The sample records 60,000 to 65,000 clones, 75% to 95% being singletons. Sequences were derived from CD4+ or CD8+ T cells sorted from blood, sampled in a trial of the OX40 agonist ivuxolimab. The receptors shown here come from an adult with an advanced solid tumor such as melanoma, head and neck, liver or kidney cancer. The CDR3 runs from the conserved cysteine through the conserved F or W. A D gene is named only where the DNA matches it firmly. Size tells how often a clone was seen (once, few, many) or the class of an expanded clone, and some rows leave it out.

>TRBJ1-5|NA|TRBD1|TRBV4-2
TGTGCCAGCAGCCCCGGGACAGGGGGAGGCAATCAGCCCCAGCATTTT
CASSPGTGGGNQPQHF
>TRBJ2-3|NA|NA|TRBV7-2
TGTGCCAGCAGCTTGAGAAGGATTAGCGGCACAGATACGCAGTATTTT
CASSLRRISGTDTQYF
>TRBJ2-7|NA|NA|TRBV29-1
TGCAGCGTTGATCTCAGGAACGAGCAGTACTTC
CSVDLRNEQYF
>TRBJ2-2|NA|NA|TRBV7-7
TGTGCTAGCAGCTGGGGGTCTAGGACCGGGGAGCTGTTTTTT
CASSWGSRTGELFF
>TRBJ1-2|NA|NA|TRBV5-4
TGTGCCAGCAGCTTGGCCCGCTCTGGGGCTTATGGCTACACCTTC
CASSLARSGAYGYTF
>TRBJ1-1|NA|NA|TRBV5-1
TGCGCCAGCAGCTTGGGGCCGAACACTGAAGCTTTCTTT
CASSLGPNTEAFF
>TRBJ2-2|once|NA|TRBV4-1
TGCGCCAGCAGCCAAGTAGGGGGACAAGGAAGAACCGGGGAGCTGTTTTTT
CASSQVGGQGRTGELFF
>TRBJ2-5|NA|NA|TRBV25-1
TGTGCCAGCAGTGTCAGGGCAACCCAAGAGACCCAGTACTTC
CASSVRATQETQYF
>TRBJ2-7|once|TRBD2|TRBV28
TGTGCCAGTCTCCTTTCCCCGGGACTAGCGGGAGGAAACTACGAGCAGTACTTC
CASLLSPGLAGGNYEQYF
>TRBJ1-4|NA|NA|TRBV30
TGTGCCTGGAGCCGGGATGGAGGGGGACTGTTTTTT
CAWSRDGGGLFF
>TRBJ1-2|NA|NA|TRBV2
TGTGCCAGCAGCGAGGACCGCTACTATGGCTACACCTTC
CASSEDRYYGYTF
>TRBJ2-7|NA|NA|TRBV5-4
TGTGCCAGCAGCGTGACTAGAGTCGAGCAGTACTTC
CASSVTRVEQYF
>TRBJ2-7|NA|NA|TRBV6-6
TGTGCCAGCAGCTTGGGGTCCTCCTACGAGCAGTACTTC
CASSLGSSYEQYF
>TRBJ1-3|NA|NA|TRBV12-5
TGTGCTAGTGGTTTGGTACTCGGGACCTCTGGAAACACCATATATTTT
CASGLVLGTSGNTIYF
>TRBJ2-3|NA|NA|TRBV5-1
TGCGCCAGCAGCTTGAGAGGCGGGGAAGGCACAGATACGCAGTATTTT
CASSLRGGEGTDTQYF
>TRBJ2-7|NA|NA|TRBV30
TGTGCCTGGAGTCTAGGCAGCGTCTACGAGCAGTACTTC
CAWSLGSVYEQYF
>TRBJ1-2|NA|TRBD1|TRBV6-1
TGTGCCAGCAGGGGACAGGGGGCAGGTAACTATGGCTACACCTTC
CASRGQGAGNYGYTF
>TRBJ2-3|NA|NA|TRBV7-7
TGTGCTAGCAGCCCCGGGGCGGGCAGGGAGTTAACAGATACGCAGTATTTT
CASSPGAGRELTDTQYF